The source of this T cell receptor beta chain is a study of cytomegalovirus exposure and HLA in healthy donors (dated by TCRdb to about 2017). In the study overall: An earlier analysis of some 550 of the donors reported about 250 Gb of sequence data and more than 90 million unique TCR beta sequences from some 180 million T cells. About 320 gigabases of sequencing data and 80 million or so unique TCR sequences were included in an early release covering about 700 HLA-typed donors. The genetic ancestry cluster associated with self-reported Caucasian donors included around 76% of the roughly 410 genotyped donors. The study aimed to test whether cataloging public T cell receptors could reveal signatures of past pathogen exposure. The T cell repertoires of under 700 subjects were profiled by immunosequencing and related to cytomegalovirus serostatus. A separate validation cohort of 90 to 150 different subjects was used in addition to the approximately 700-subject first cohort. The study combined high-throughput TCR immunosequencing, statistical association of individual TCRs with disease status, and machine learning to predict cytomegalovirus infection status. A later analysis re-examined previously published TCR beta repertoires from 610 or so donors and added high-resolution HLA genotyping to investigate patterns of TCR occurrence. In the later analysis, no new phenotypic data were used to find candidate immune exposures; instead, reliance was placed on TCR beta sequences and their occurrence across donors. An earlier analysis of 587 of the donors used high-throughput TCR beta sequencing to judge whether each TCR beta V gene segment behaved as functional or pseudogenic. Donor age, sex, ethnicity and CMV serostatus were compiled alongside the repertoire data. Genome-wide SNP genotypes for about three fifths of the roughly 670 donors were used in a later genetic analysis, which treated that subset as a discovery cohort. All discovery cohort repertoires had been generated using a single sequencing platform. HLA typing covered class I and class II loci at four-digit resolution. Typing coverage differed by locus: A, B, C, DRB1 and DQB1 were typed in about 629-640 donors, DQA1 in about 510, DPA1 in approximately 610, and DPB1 in 450 to 490. Roughly 5 DR-DQ haplotypes were treated as single units for association and clustering because of strong linkage in the cohort. Across some 400 genotyped donors of the cohort, an average of roughly 200,000 unique TCR beta nucleotide sequences per donor were sequenced, and around 20% of those sequences were non-productive.

To prepare the library, the immunoSEQ multiplex PCR assay was applied. A mixture of 60 forward primers for TCR Vbeta segments and 13 reverse primers for TCR Jbeta segments was used in the multiplex PCR. The CDR3 region of rearranged TCR beta genes was amplified from genomic DNA with a multiplex PCR assay. On the Illumina HiSeq System, the amplified TCR beta libraries were sequenced as 87-base-pair reads. The authors processed their data as follows. A later analysis tallied 75 million to 95 million unique TCR beta chains across the 666 repertoires, and around 9.9 million of those chains were shared by two or more donors. Raw reads were error-corrected and collapsed into unique sequences with a nearest-neighbor algorithm that merged closely related sequences to remove PCR and sequencing errors. Alignment of CDR3 sequences to IMGT reference sequences was used to assign V, D and J gene segments. For a sequence to be retained, at least a six-nucleotide match to both a V gene segment and a J gene segment was required. Rearrangements were called productive when the CDR3 lacked stop codons and stayed in frame with V and J; all others were non-productive. CDR3 was defined according to IMGT convention as the region running from the second conserved V-encoded cysteine to the conserved J-encoded phenylalanine. Sequences without an unambiguous match to a single V gene segment were excluded from the earlier analysis of 500 to 700 of the donors. In an earlier analysis of 587 of the donors, V segments were called functional above 56.7% productive rearrangements and were called segregating when the between-donor standard deviation exceeded 5%. To diagnose cytomegalovirus status from the catalog of TCR beta chain sequences, a statistical classification framework was built. V and J gene assignment, in a later analysis, came from comparing TCR nucleotide sequences with IMGT/GENE-DB human TR gene sequences. Using the TCRdist pipeline, a later analysis assigned CDR3 sequences along with most-parsimonious VDJ recombination scenarios. In a later analysis, each TCR beta chain was defined by its CDR3 amino acid sequence together with its V-gene family, and reads lacking a unique V-gene family were excluded. As a way to deal with suspected cross-contamination and a sequencing artifact, a later analysis dropped approximately 570 nucleotide sequences that were highly shared and had low generation probability. In a later analysis, a clonal expansion index for each public chain was calculated from normalized within-repertoire ranks of inferred template counts. Generation probabilities in a later analysis came from a VDJ recombination model fitted to out-of-frame rearrangements, and those results were checked against IGoR. In a later analysis, TCR-TCR, TCR-HLA and TCR-CMV co-occurrence was scored with hypergeometric tests, and a repertoire-size bias correction was applied to TCR pairs. To estimate false discovery rates, a later analysis permuted the HLA or CMV assignments 20 times. A later analysis grouped co-occurring TCRs with DBSCAN, adding TCRdist sequence similarity when clustering within HLA-allele-positive subsets. Repertoires with fewer than 30,000 or more than 120,000 public chains, plus five repertoires with anomalous nucleotide sharing, were excluded from co-occurrence clustering. TCRdb carries this immuneACCESS record with in-frame sequences only. Its versions omit some clonotypes, under half of them owing to an unresolved V gene in the studies checked, with the rest unexplained. V and J calls and clone size are those listed in that table; D and trimming were worked out from the DNA. The sample has some 95,000 clones on record, roughly three quarters of them singletons. 4.9% of the sample is held by the ten biggest clonotypes.

The cohort comprised under 700 healthy bone marrow donors. Cohort members were all nominally healthy when sampled, although unrecorded immune exposures were likely present. The donor tested CMV seronegative, placing the donor among the 300 to 450 seronegative members of the cohort. A peripheral blood sample was collected from each donor, and TCR beta sequencing was performed on peripheral blood mononuclear cells. The Qiagen DNeasy Blood Extraction Kit was used to extract genomic DNA from the blood cell samples. At the junction V is shortened by 2 bases and J by 4 bases, with 11 bases in between. The CDR1 and CDR2 encoded by the germline V gene are MGHRA and YSYEKL. From cysteine to phenylalanine, the CDR3 is 15 amino acids long. Only CDR3 DNA is held: 45 bases, read in frame from base 1. Results the study describes overall, beyond this receptor: A later analysis found that HLA-associated TCR beta chains were more clonally expanded and had lower generation probabilities than equally common non-associated chains. A further reported finding was that TCR beta sequences accurately predicted the HLA-A and HLA-B alleles for most subjects in the first cohort. Some IMGT-functional V segments, including TRBV6-2 and TRBV6-3, could not be told apart with the 87-base-pair reads, so those segments were excluded. A later analysis reported that several top co-occurrence clusters appeared linked to parvovirus B19, influenza, CMV and Epstein-Barr virus. Correlated functional status among segregating V segments might reflect linkage disequilibrium, but an unknown experimental factor could not be ruled out. A few of the identified cytomegalovirus-associated TCR beta chains were confirmed in vitro to be specific for cytomegalovirus antigens. In this cohort, only TCR beta chains were sequenced, and detectable features were limited by the absence of alpha or paired-chain data. A group of highly shared sequence variants was considered likely to be a technical artifact of the sequencing pipeline. According to a later analysis, most CMV-associated TCR beta chains appeared to be HLA-restricted, and the HLA associations seemed to be driven largely by CMV exposure. Strong co-occurrence of HLA alleles, especially DR and DQ, made assigning TCR associations to individual alleles difficult. The authors suggested that the approach could potentially be generalized to other disease states and immunological phenotypes. In a later genetic analysis, fewer N-insertions in productive TCRs were reported among donors in an Asian-associated ancestry cluster than the approximately 630-donor mean. For the cohort, immune exposure information was limited to CMV serostatus. In an earlier analysis of under 600 of the donors, most TCR beta V segments were observed in productive rearrangements about 90% or about 30% of the time, broadly matching IMGT annotations. The classifier was reported to diagnose cytomegalovirus status with high specificity and sensitivity in both the original cohort and the validation cohort. The earlier analysis of 587 of the donors excluded seventeen rarely observed V segments, including chromosome 9 orphons, because counts were too low. According to a later analysis, TCR association rates differed among HLA loci, with DRB1 alleles showing the most associated TCRs and HLA-C alleles showing the fewest. In the study, approximately 160 TCR beta chains were listed as associated with cytomegalovirus. Sequencing depth was assumed to be roughly uniform across donors in the presence/absence analyses, though that assumption may not hold. Because HLA typing was unavailable for some donors at each locus, only the typed subset was used in association tests. An association between a missense DCLRE1C variant and V-gene and J-gene trimming of TCR beta chains was found in a later genetic analysis and replicated in an independent cohort. Most TCR sequences were seen in very few donors, while some public TCRs were found in many individuals. In a later analysis, more than 15,000 TCR beta sequences were associated with specific HLA alleles at a false discovery rate of 0.05.

A note on this clone: No antigen is known for it. No per-base quality is available; no much larger clone lies one base away.

Material for sequencing was PBMCs. The chain is encoded by TRBV4-1 joined to TRBJ2-2; no D gene call is confident. The clonotype was recovered from a woman between 40 and 55 years old in good health and CMV-seronegative. The CDR3 in this case is CASSQPSLSTGELFF. The DNA is TGCGCCAGCAGCCAACCGAGTTTGAGCACCGGGGAGCTGTTTTTT.